This T cell receptor beta chain was identified in a study of blood T cell repertoires in COVID-19. Study overall: Whether acute or convalescent, the COVID-19 samples came from the United States, Italy and Spain. T cells, B-cell-depleted T cells, or PBMCs provided the cDNA or gDNA that served as material.

As handled by the study authors: Quantification of nucleated cells was approximated via reference gene primer amplification. The assay was immunoSEQ multiplex PCR, and TCRdb's table has in-frame clones only and misses some. That table supplies the V and J calls and clone size; D and trimming were determined from the DNA. Of tens of thousands of clones in the sample, more than 85% were seen once. The CDR3 is made up of 14 amino acids. CDR1 is MNHEY and CDR2 is SVGAGI in the germline V gene. The J segment lost 8 bases and the V segment lost 4 bases, leaving 7 bases of the junction unmatched. This sequence was found in an elderly man in a cohort sampled during active COVID-19. The chain links TRBV6-5 to TRBJ2-7, with 11 bases lining up with TRBD1. The sequencing sample was made of peripheral blood. CDR3 bases: TGTGCCAGCAGTTCCGGACAGGGGGCTTTTCAGCAGTACTTC. Amino acids: CASSSGQGAFQQYF.